One sample yielded the 28 T cell receptor beta chains listed below, sequenced in a study of blood T cell repertoires in COVID-19 (TCRdb year 2020). Libraries were built with the immunoSEQ multiplex PCR assay. Drawn from immuneACCESS, this table holds only the in-frame rearrangements with V and J called that TCRdb kept. Clones are partly lost; checked studies trace under half to an unresolved V gene and leave the rest unexplained. For this sample the table gives 200,000 to 250,000 clones, of which roughly 86% were detected only once. The biggest ten clones account for 2.5% to 3.5% of the sample. The specimen was peripheral blood. The receptors were gathered from a woman in her sixties with acute or convalescent COVID-19.

V and J are TRBV6-4 and TRBJ1-6; the match to TRBD1 covers 7 bases. The J segment lost 14 bases and the V segment lost 6 bases, leaving 16 bases of the junction unmatched. Germline CDR1 MRHNA, CDR2 SNTAGT. This CDR3 contains 15 residues. The CDR3 region has the DNA TGTGCCAGCAGAGCGAAAGGACAGGTCGGCCTAGCCCTCCACTTT. Translating it yields CASRAKGQVGLALHF.

This chain links TRBV9 with TRBJ1-3; 8 bases agree with TRBD1. The trim removed 0 bases at V and 2 bases at J, leaving 1 base unmatched. CDR1 SGDLS and CDR2 YYNGEE come from the germline V gene. CDR3 length equals 15 residues. The CDR3 here is CASSVVTGAGNTIYF. The CDR3 DNA follows: TGTGCCAGCAGCGTAGTGACAGGGGCTGGAAACACCATATATTTT.

The CDR3 region is CASSLLDGTNYGYTF. CDR3 sequence (DNA): TGTGCCAGCAGTTTACTGGACGGGACTAACTATGGCTACACCTTC. The V call is TRBV28, the J call TRBJ1-2; no clear D gene. The CDR3 contains 15 residues. Trimming took off 2 bases at V and 0 bases at J, with 10 bases between the two ends. Germline V gene lookup returns CDR1 MDHEN and CDR2 SYDVKM.

The chain joins TRBV9 to TRBJ1-3; a possible D gene is TRBD1 (6 bases). The ends were cut back, 4 bases at V and 2 bases at J, with 16 bases in the middle. This CDR3 contains 16 residues. Germline CDR1 SGDLS, CDR2 YYNGEE. CDR3 bases: TGTGCCAGCAGCCCGCAACAGGGTACTGCTGGAAACACCATATATTTT. This sequence encodes CASSPQQGTAGNTIYF.

The V and J genes are TRBV9 and TRBJ2-3; 10 nucleotides agree with TRBD2. The V gene's germline CDR1 is SGDLS and CDR2 YYNGEE. The CDR3 extends over 17 amino acids. The V and J ends lost 2 bases and 4 bases, in that order; junction bases with no gene match: 10. This CDR3 is CASSVRAGTSDADTQYF. DNA for the CDR3: TGTGCCAGCAGCGTTCGAGCCGGGACTAGCGATGCAGATACGCAGTATTTT.

The chain combines TRBV29-1 with TRBJ1-2, with no clear D. The CDR3 length is 14 residues. CDR1 is SQVTM and CDR2 is ANQGSEA in the germline V gene. The V end was cut by 4 bases, the J end by 0 bases, with 12 bases between. The CDR3: CSVGSKLSNYGYTF. Written as DNA, the CDR3 is TGCAGCGTTGGGTCTAAACTTTCTAACTATGGCTACACCTTC.

This chain uses TRBV28 with TRBJ2-7; 10 bases align to TRBD1. The CDR3 extends over 13 amino acids. Germline-derived CDR1 and CDR2 are MDHEN and SYDVKM. V was clipped by 5 bases and J by 5 bases; unmatched bases: 3. The CDR3 DNA follows: TGTGCCAGCAGTCGGGACAGGGGCCACGAGCAGTACTTC. Protein sequence: CASSRDRGHEQYF.

This sequence joins TRBV18 and TRBJ2-7, with a possible D match to TRBD2 (6 bases). Germline-derived CDR1 and CDR2 are KGHSH and LQKENI. The CDR3 consists of 15 residues. V lost 6 bases, J lost 3 bases, and 18 bases lay in between. CDR3 sequence: CASSLSRTNNYEQYF. DNA for the CDR3: TGTGCCAGCTCCCTATCACGGACTAATAACTACGAGCAGTACTTC.

The rearrangement links TRBV5-6 to TRBJ2-7; TRBD1 might be the D (5 bases). V gave up 2 bases and J gave up 3 bases, with 12 bases separating them. From germline, CDR1 is SGHDT and CDR2 YYEEEE. The CDR3 runs 14 residues. The CDR3 spells CASSLEGVDYEQYF. CDR3 coding DNA: TGTGCCAGCAGCTTAGAAGGGGTGGACTACGAGCAGTACTTC.

This chain joins TRBV24-1 and TRBJ1-2, with 9 bases aligning to TRBD1. The junction had 5 bases not matched to a gene; V was cut back by 5 bases and J by 2 bases. CDR1 is KGHDR and CDR2 is SFDVKD in the germline V gene. The CDR3 has 15 amino acids. The CDR3 DNA reads TGTGCCACCAGTGCGGGTGGACAGGGGAACTATGGCTACACCTTC. It is translated as CATSAGGQGNYGYTF.

This chain joins TRBV6-5 and TRBJ2-5, with TRBD2 identical over 10 bases. This CDR3 has 15 residues. The trim removed 4 bases at V and 4 bases at J, leaving 6 bases unmatched. Germline-derived CDR1 and CDR2 are MNHEY and SVGAGI. DNA of the CDR3: TGTGCCAGCAGTTTTATAGCGGGGGGAAGAGAGACCCAGTACTTC. The encoded protein is CASSFIAGGRETQYF.

The genes are TRBV3-1 (or the pseudogene TRBV3-2) and TRBJ1-3; D call uncertain. Germline V gene data show CDR1 as LGHDT and CDR2 as YNNKEL (reference sequence). This CDR3 contains 16 residues. The V gene lost 0 bases and the J gene lost 1 base, with 10 bases spanning the gap. CDR3 nucleotides: TGTGCCAGCAGCCAAGATCGGGTCCGATCTGGAAACACCATATATTTT. Its translation is CASSQDRVRSGNTIYF.

The chain employs TRBV24-1 and TRBJ1-5; D may be TRBD1 (6 bases). The germline V gene has CDR1 KGHDR and CDR2 SFDVKD. Trimming stripped 2 bases from V and 7 bases from J, with 8 bases between. This CDR3 has 13 residues. CDR3 coding DNA: TGTGCCACCAGTGATTGGGACACCCAGCCCCAGCATTTT. This translates into CATSDWDTQPQHF.

Comment on this clone: The same CDR3 can be traced to other DNA sequences in this sample. The rearrangement joins TRBV30 to TRBJ1-1, with D perhaps TRBD1 (6 bases). V was trimmed by 0 bases and J by 5 bases, leaving 16 bases between them. The CDR3 totals 15 residues. From germline, CDR1 is GTSNPN and CDR2 SVGIG (reference sequence). The CDR3, as DNA: TGTGCCTGGAGTGTCCCCGGCAGGGGAACAACTGAAGCTTTCTTT. Translated: CAWSVPGRGTTEAFF.

This chain connects TRBV18 to TRBJ2-1; D unresolved. This CDR3 has 13 residues. V gave up 0 bases and J gave up 7 bases, with 7 bases separating them. CDR1 is KGHSH, CDR2 LQKENI, per germline. CDR3 residues: CASSPPVSNEQFF. For the CDR3, the DNA is TGTGCCAGCTCACCACCTGTTTCAAATGAGCAGTTCTTC.

J is TRBJ2-7 and V is TRBV29-1, with 10 bases lining up with TRBD2. With V trimmed by 6 bases and J by 4 bases, 6 bases remained unmatched. Germline values: CDR1 SQVTM, CDR2 ANQGSEA. This CDR3 contains 13 residues. CDR3 sequence (DNA): TGCAGCGTAGGGGGGACTAGCGCGTACGAGCAGTACTTC. This sequence encodes CSVGGTSAYEQYF.

This chain links TRBV30 with TRBJ1-4; D gene unclear. The CDR3 runs to 16 residues. Trimming removed 4 bases at V and 5 bases at J, with 20 bases between. Germline-derived CDR1 and CDR2 are GTSNPN and SVGIG (reference sequence). In DNA, the CDR3 is TGTGCCTGGACTTCTCCTTCGGCGGCGAGGAATGAAAAACTGTTTTTT. Amino acid sequence: CAWTSPSAARNEKLFF.

This clone has a handful of counts. CDR3 coding DNA: TGTGCCAGCAGTGAATATAACCGGGGGTGGCTAGAGACCCAGTACTTC. This encodes CASSEYNRGWLETQYF. V and J are TRBV25-1 and TRBJ2-5; possibly TRBD2 for D (6 bases). Trimming pared 0 bases from V and 4 bases from J, leaving 15 bases between. The CDR3 is made up of 16 amino acids. CDR1 and CDR2 from the germline V gene are MGHDK and SYGVNS.

The chain recombines TRBV7-9 with TRBJ2-7, with D tentatively TRBD1 (5 bases). The V gene lost 0 bases and the J gene lost 2 bases, with 8 bases spanning the gap. CDR1 SEHNR and CDR2 FQNEAQ come from the germline V gene (reference sequence). The CDR3 contains 14 residues. The CDR3 sequence is CASSLATVTYEQYF. CDR3 DNA sequence: TGTGCCAGCAGCTTAGCGACAGTTACCTACGAGCAGTACTTC.

The CDR3 DNA reads TGCGCCAGCAGTCATCAGGACGGGAGGGAGCAGTACTTC. It yields the protein CASSHQDGREQYF. The genes are TRBV10-1 and TRBJ2-7; 7 bases fit TRBD2. Germline lookup yields CDR1 WNHNN and CDR2 SYGVQD (reference sequence). Losses at the gene ends were 5 bases for V and 7 bases for J; bases not matched to a gene: 8. The CDR3 is made up of 13 amino acids.

The rearrangement links TRBV7-8 to TRBJ2-3; TRBD2 might be the D (7 bases). Per the germline V gene, CDR1 is SGHVS and CDR2 is FQNEAQ. Trimming pared 1 base from V and 0 bases from J, leaving 11 bases between. The CDR3 has 16 amino acids. Here the CDR3 DNA reads TGTGCCAGCAGCTTAGTGCGGGGGCAAAGCACAGATACGCAGTATTTT. Encoded protein: CASSLVRGQSTDTQYF.

V is TRBV19 and J is TRBJ2-7, with a weak D call TRBD1 (5 bases). The ends were cut back, 5 bases at V and 3 bases at J, with 11 bases in the middle. Germline V lookup: CDR1 LNHDA, CDR2 SQIVND (reference sequence). The CDR3 consists of 13 residues. The CDR3 loop is CASSPTDSYEQYF. The CDR3 DNA is TGTGCCAGTAGTCCGACAGACAGCTACGAGCAGTACTTC.

The rearrangement joins TRBV25-1 to TRBJ2-1; 7 nucleotides match TRBD2. Looked up from germline, CDR1 is MGHDK and CDR2 is SYGVNS. The CDR3 has 13 amino acids. V lost 2 bases to trimming and J lost 10 bases; unmatched junction nucleotides: 5. The CDR3 coding sequence is TGTGCCAGCAGTGAAATACTAGCGAGGGAGCAGTTCTTC. Residues: CASSEILAREQFF.

This clone was recorded once. The chain recombines TRBV2 with TRBJ1-5; 9 bases are shared with TRBD1. The V segment lost 5 bases and the J segment 6 bases; nucleotides outside the gene matches: 11. The V gene's germline CDR1 is SNHLY and CDR2 FYNNEI. CDR3 length: 16 residues. The CDR3 DNA is TGTGCCAGCAGTCCCGGGACAGGGATAGTGGGTCAGCCCCAGCATTTT. This codes for CASSPGTGIVGQPQHF.

The chain is built from TRBV9 and TRBJ1-2; D uncertain. Germline V gives CDR1 SGDLS, CDR2 YYNGEE. Trimming removed 4 bases from V and 4 bases from J, with 23 bases in between. This CDR3 region has 17 residues. The CDR3 loop reads CASSSQLTNPSVYGYTF. The CDR3 region has the DNA TGTGCCAGCAGCTCCCAGTTGACAAACCCATCCGTCTATGGCTACACCTTC. The full variable domain, in which reference TRBV9 and TRBJ1-2 provide the parts outside the CDR3, is DSGVTQTPKHLITATGQRVTLRCSPRSGDLSVYWYQQSLDQGLQFLIQYYNGEERAKGNILERFSAQQFPDLHSELNLSSLELGDSALYFCASSSQLTNPSVYGYTFGSGTRLTVV.

The rearrangement links TRBV9 to TRBJ1-1; unclear D gene. Deletions cut 0 bases from V and 0 bases from J, with 9 bases between. The CDR3 is 15 amino acids. Germline V gene data show CDR1 as SGDLS and CDR2 as YYNGEE. In nucleotides, the CDR3 is TGTGCCAGCAGCGTAGGTGTCAGGATGAACACTGAAGCTTTCTTT. Amino acids: CASSVGVRMNTEAFF.

The sample holds one count of this clone. Here the CDR3 DNA reads TGTGCCAGCAGCTTAGTGGGTGCGGGAGGAGAGCAGTACTTC. Translating gives CASSLVGAGGEQYF. This sequence joins TRBV7-2 and TRBJ2-7, with 8 bases identical to TRBD2. Per germline, CDR1 SGHTA and CDR2 FQGNSA. The J segment lost 7 bases and the V segment lost 1 base, leaving 6 bases of the junction unmatched. The CDR3 runs 14 residues.

V is TRBV4-2 and J is TRBJ2-7; perhaps TRBD2 as D (7 bases). Deletions cut 6 bases from V and 6 bases from J, with 15 bases between. The CDR3 covers 13 residues. CDR1 LGHNA and CDR2 YNFKEQ come from the germline V gene. CDR3 loop: CASSEGGLSEQYF. In nucleotides, the CDR3 is TGTGCCAGCAGTGAGGGGGGGTTATCCGAGCAGTACTTC.